This T cell receptor (beta chain) came from a study of T cells after yellow fever vaccination. Regarding this clonotype: Antigen specificity is unknown.

Whole-study findings and limits: Subsequent booster samples again held most clones from primary vaccination (around 96% CD4, 85% to 90% CD8).

As TCR cDNA was made by 5'RACE template switching, a universal primer site and UMIs were added. TCRdb re-derived calls from the 5' RACE reads in MiXCR, one entry per CDR3 protein. The sample yields some 500,000 distinct CDR3 sequences, about 13% seen once. Trimming took 1 base from V and 8 from J, leaving 11 bases between them. Germline V CDR1 and CDR2: MNHNY, SVGAGI (reference sequence). The CDR3 runs 13 residues. This TCR came from a man under 40 who received the YFV17D yellow fever vaccine. The V call is TRBV6-6, the J call TRBJ1-2; D gene unclear. The specimen was PBMCs, collected on the day of the yellow fever booster vaccination. The CDR3 DNA follows: TGTGCCAGCAGTTACTTGAAGGAGCTGGGCTACACCTTC. Protein product: CASSYLKELGYTF.